This T cell receptor beta chain was captured in a study of blood T cell repertoires in COVID-19. Overall study context: Sources were T cells, B-cell-depleted T cells, or PBMCs; the material itself was cDNA or gDNA.

Assay used: immunoSEQ multiplex PCR; TCRdb lists only in-frame clones, some missing. The sample shows roughly 53,000 clones, around 86% of them seen only once. This receptor was identified in a man aged 80 or over with acute or convalescent COVID-19. Sequenced input: peripheral blood.

The CDR3: CASRIGGVGQETQYF. CDR3 bases: TGCGCCAGCAGGATAGGGGGGGTCGGCCAAGAGACCCAGTACTTC. The chain uses TRBV5-1 and TRBJ2-5; a weak D match, TRBD2 (7 bases). The V end was cut by 5 bases, the J end by 1 base, with 15 bases between. The CDR3 extends over 15 amino acids. The germline gives CDR1 SGHRS, CDR2 YFSETQ.